This T cell receptor beta chain originates from a study of blood T cell repertoires in COVID-19. The wider study: The origin of the acute and convalescent COVID-19 samples was the United States, Italy and Spain. PBMCs, B-cell-depleted T cells, or T cells were the source of the cDNA or gDNA that made up the material.

The CDR3 contains 13 residues. Trimming took off 1 base at V and 8 bases at J, with 10 bases between the two ends. Germline V gene data show CDR1 as SGHRS and CDR2 as YFSETQ. Authors' data handling: Reference gene primer amplification in the assay estimated nucleated cell counts. This table comes from immunoSEQ multiplex PCR, and its TCRdb copy is limited to in-frame clones, with some not included. The DNA gave D and trimming, while V, J and clone size come from that table. This table holds hundreds of thousands of clones, around 90% found once. The sample taken for sequencing was peripheral blood. This rearrangement joins TRBV5-1 to TRBJ1-5; D perhaps matches TRBD1 (5 bases). The TCR sequence derives from a woman between 18 and 30 years old who had recovered from COVID-19. The CDR3 region has the DNA TGCGCCAGCAGCTTGCAGGGTGTGGAGCCCCAGCATTTT. Its translation is CASSLQGVEPQHF.